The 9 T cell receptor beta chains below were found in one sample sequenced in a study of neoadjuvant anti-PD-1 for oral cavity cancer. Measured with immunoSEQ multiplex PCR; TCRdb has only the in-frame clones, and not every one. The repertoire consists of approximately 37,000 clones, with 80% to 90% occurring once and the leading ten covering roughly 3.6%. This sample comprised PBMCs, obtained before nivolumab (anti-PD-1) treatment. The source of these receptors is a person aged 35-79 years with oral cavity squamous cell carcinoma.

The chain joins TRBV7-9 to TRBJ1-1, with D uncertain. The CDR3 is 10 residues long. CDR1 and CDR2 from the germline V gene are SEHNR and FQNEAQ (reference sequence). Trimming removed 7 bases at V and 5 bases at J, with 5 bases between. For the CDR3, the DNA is TGTGCCAGCACGGGGACTGAAGCTTTCTTT. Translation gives CASTGTEAFF.

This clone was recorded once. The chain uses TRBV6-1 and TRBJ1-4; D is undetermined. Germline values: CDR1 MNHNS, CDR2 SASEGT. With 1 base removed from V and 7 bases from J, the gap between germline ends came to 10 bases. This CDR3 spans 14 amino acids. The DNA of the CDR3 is TGTGCCAGCAGTGAAGGCAGAGAGATTGAAAAACTGTTTTTT. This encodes CASSEGREIEKLFF.

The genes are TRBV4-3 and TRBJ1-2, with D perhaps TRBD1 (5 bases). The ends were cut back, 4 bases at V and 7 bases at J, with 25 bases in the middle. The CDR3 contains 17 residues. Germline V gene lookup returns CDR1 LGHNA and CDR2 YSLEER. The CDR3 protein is CASSRTTGGVVVGGYTF. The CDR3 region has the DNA TGCGCCAGCAGCCGCACGACGGGGGGGGTCGTGGTTGGTGGCTACACCTTC.

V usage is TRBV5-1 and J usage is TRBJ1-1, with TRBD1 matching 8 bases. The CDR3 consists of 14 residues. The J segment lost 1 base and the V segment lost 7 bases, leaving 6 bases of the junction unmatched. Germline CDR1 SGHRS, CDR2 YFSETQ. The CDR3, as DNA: TGCGCCAGCTCTCAGGGGGCTGGGAACACTGAAGCTTTCTTT. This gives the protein CASSQGAGNTEAFF.

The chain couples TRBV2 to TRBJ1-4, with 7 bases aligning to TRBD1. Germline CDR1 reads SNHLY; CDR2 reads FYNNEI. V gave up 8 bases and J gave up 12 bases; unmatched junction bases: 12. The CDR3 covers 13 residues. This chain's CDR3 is CASGLGTALELFF. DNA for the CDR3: TGTGCCAGCGGTCTTGGGACAGCCCTGGAACTGTTTTTT.

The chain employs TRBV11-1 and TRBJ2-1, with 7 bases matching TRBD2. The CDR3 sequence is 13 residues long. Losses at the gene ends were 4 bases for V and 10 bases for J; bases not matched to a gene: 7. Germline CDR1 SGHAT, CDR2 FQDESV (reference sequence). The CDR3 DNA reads TGTGCCAGCAGCTCCCCTGGACTAGACGAGCAGTTCTTC. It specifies CASSSPGLDEQFF.

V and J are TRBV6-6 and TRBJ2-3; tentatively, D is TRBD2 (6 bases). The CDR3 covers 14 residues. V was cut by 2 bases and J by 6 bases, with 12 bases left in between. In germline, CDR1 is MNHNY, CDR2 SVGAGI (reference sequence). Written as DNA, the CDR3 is TGTGCCAGCAGTTACCCTTCGGGGGTGGATACGCAGTATTTT. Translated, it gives CASSYPSGVDTQYF.

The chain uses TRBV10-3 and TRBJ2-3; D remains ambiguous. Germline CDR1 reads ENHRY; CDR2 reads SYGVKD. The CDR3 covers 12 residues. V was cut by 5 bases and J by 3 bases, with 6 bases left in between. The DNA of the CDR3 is TGTGCCATCAGTCAAGGGACAGATACGCAGTATTTT. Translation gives CAISQGTDTQYF.

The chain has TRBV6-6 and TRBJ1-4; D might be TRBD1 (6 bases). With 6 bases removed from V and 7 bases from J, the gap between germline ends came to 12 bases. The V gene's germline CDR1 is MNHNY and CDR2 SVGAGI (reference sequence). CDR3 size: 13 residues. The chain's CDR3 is CASRLQGGEKLFF. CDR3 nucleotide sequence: TGTGCCAGCAGACTCCAAGGGGGTGAAAAACTGTTTTTT.